The present T cell receptor (beta chain) was sequenced within a study of CD8 T cells in Susac syndrome. While CD8+ and CD4+ T cells were isolated negatively, TEMRA cells were enriched by FACS. With random hexamers, about 0.5 to 1 ug RNA was reverse transcribed. The immunoSEQ assay covered 54 Vbeta and 13 Jbeta segments for CDR3. TCRdb redid the calling of the immunoSEQ multiplex PCR reads with MiXCR, one entry per CDR3 protein. The sample lists over 70,000 distinct CDR3 sequences, 95% to 96% occurring once. The TCR originated in a human donor with Susac syndrome. The sample consisted of CD8+ T cells from PBMCs.

The CDR3 DNA is TGCGCCAGCAGCGCAACAGGGTACGGTTCACCCCTCCACTTT. It is translated as CASSATGYGSPLHF. This sequence joins TRBV5-1 and TRBJ1-6; D may be TRBD1 (6 bases). The CDR3 is 14 amino acids. Trimming stripped 4 bases from V and 9 bases from J, with 14 bases between. CDR1 is SGHRS, CDR2 YFSETQ, per germline.